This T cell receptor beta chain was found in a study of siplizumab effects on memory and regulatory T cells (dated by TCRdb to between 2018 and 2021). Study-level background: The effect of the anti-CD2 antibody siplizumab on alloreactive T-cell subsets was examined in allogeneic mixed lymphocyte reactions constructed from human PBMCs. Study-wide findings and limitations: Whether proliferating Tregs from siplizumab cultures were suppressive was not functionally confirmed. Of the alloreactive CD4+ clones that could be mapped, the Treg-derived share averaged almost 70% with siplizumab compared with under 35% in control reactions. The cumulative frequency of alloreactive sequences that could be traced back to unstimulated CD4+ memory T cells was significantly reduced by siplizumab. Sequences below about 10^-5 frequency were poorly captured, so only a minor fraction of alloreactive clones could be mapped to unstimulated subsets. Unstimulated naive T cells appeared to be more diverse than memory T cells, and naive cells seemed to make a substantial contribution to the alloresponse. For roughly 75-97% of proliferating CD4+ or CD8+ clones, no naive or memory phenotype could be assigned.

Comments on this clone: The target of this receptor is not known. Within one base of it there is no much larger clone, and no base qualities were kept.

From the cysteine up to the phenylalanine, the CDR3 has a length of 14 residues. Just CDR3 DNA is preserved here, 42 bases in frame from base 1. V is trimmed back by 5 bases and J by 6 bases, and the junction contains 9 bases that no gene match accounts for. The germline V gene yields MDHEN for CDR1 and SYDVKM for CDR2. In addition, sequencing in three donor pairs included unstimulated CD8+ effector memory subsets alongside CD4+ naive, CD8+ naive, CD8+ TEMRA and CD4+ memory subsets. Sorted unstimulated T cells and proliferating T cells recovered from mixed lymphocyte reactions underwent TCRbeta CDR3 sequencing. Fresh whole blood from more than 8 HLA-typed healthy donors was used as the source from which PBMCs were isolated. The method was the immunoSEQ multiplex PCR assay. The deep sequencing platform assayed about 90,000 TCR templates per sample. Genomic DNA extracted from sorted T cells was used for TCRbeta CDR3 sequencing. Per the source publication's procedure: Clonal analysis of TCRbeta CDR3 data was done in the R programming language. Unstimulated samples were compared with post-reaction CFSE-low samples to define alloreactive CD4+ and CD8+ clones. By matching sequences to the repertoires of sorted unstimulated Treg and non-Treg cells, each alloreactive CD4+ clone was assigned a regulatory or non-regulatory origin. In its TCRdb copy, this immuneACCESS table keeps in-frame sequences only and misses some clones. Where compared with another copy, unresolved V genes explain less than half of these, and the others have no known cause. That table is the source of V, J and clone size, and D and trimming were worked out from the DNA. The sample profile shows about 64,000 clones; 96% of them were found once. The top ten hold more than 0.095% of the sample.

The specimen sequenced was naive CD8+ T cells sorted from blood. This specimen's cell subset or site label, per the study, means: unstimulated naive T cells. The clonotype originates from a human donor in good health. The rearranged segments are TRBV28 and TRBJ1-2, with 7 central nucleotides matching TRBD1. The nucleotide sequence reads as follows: TGTGCCAGCAGTCCAGGGAGGGGGCGCGATGGCTACACCTTC. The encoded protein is CASSPGRGRDGYTF.